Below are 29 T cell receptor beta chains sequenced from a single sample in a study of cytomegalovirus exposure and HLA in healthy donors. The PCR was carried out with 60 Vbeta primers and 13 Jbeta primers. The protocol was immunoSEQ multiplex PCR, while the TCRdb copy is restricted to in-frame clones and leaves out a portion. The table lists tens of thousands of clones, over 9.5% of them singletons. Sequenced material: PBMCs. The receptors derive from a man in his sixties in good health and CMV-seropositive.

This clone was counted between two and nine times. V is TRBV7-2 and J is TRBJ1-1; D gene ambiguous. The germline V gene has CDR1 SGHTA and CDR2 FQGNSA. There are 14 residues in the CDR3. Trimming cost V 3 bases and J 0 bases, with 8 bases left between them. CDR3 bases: TGTGCCAGCAGCTTGGAGGTAATGAACACTGAAGCTTTCTTT. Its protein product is CASSLEVMNTEAFF.

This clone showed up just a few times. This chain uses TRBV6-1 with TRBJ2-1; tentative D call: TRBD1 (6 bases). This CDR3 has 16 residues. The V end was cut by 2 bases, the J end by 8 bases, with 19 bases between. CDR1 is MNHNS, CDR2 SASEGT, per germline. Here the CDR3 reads CASSEFSRGFYDEQFF. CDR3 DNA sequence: TGTGCCAGCAGTGAATTCTCCAGGGGATTCTATGATGAGCAGTTCTTC.

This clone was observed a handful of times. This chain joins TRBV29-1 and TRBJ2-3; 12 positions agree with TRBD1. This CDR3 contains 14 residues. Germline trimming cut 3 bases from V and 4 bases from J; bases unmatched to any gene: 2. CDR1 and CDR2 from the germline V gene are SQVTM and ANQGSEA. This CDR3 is CSVEGQGASDTQYF. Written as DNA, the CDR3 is TGCAGCGTTGAGGGACAGGGGGCTTCAGATACGCAGTATTTT.

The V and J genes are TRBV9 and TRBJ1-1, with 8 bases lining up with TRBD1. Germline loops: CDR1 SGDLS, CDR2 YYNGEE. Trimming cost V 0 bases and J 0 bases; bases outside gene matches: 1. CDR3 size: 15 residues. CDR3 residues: CASSVVGQVNTEAFF. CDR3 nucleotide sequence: TGTGCCAGCAGCGTAGTGGGACAGGTGAACACTGAAGCTTTCTTT.

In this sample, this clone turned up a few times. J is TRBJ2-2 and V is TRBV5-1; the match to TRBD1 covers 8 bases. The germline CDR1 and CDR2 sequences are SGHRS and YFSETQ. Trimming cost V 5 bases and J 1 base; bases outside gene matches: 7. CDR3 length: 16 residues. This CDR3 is CASRGGQERNTGELFF. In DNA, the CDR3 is TGCGCCAGCAGGGGGGGACAGGAAAGGAACACCGGGGAGCTGTTTTTT.

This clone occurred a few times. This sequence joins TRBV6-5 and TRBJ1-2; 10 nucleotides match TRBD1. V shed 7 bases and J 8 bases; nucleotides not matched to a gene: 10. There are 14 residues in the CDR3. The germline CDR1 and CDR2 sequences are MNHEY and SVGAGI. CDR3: CASIRQGAPGGYTF. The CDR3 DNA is TGTGCCAGCATTCGACAGGGGGCCCCTGGAGGCTACACCTTC.

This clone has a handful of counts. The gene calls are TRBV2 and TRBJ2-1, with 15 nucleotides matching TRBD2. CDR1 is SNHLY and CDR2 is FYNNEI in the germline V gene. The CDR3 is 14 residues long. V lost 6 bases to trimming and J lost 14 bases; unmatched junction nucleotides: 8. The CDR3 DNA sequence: TGTGCCAGCAGGGGACTAGCGGGAGGCCCGTTTGAGTTCTTC. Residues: CASRGLAGGPFEFF.

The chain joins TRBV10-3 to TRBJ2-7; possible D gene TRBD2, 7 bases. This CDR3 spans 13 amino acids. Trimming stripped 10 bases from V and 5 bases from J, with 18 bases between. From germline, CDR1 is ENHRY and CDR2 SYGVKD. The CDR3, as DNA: TGTGCCAGCCTGGGGGCGGGAGCCGACGAGCAGTACTTC. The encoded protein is CASLGAGADEQYF.

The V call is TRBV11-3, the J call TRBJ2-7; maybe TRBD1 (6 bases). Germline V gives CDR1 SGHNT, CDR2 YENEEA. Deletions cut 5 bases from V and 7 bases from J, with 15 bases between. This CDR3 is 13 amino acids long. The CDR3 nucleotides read TGTGCCAGCAGCGTCGACGTAGGGGGTGAGCAGTACTTC. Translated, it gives CASSVDVGGEQYF.

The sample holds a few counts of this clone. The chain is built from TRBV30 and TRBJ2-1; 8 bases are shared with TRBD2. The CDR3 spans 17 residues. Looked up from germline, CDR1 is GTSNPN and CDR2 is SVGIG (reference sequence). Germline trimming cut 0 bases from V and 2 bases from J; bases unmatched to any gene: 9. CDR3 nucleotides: TGTGCCTGGAGTGTAGGTTTTAAGCGGGGGACCTACAATGAGCAGTTCTTC. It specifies CAWSVGFKRGTYNEQFF.

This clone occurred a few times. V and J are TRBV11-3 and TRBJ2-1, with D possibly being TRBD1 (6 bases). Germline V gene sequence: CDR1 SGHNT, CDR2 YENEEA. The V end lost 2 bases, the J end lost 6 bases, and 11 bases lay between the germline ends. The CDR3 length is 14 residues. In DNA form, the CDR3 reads TGTGCCAGCAGCTTAATGGGACAAAGCAATGAGCAGTTCTTC. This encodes CASSLMGQSNEQFF.

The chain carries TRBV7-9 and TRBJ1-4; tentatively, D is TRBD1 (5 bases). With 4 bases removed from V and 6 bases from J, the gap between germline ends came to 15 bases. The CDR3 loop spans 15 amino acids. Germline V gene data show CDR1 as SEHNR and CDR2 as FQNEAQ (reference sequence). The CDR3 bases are TGTGCCAGCAGCTCACCGAACAAAGGGGATGAAAAACTGTTTTTT. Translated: CASSSPNKGDEKLFF.

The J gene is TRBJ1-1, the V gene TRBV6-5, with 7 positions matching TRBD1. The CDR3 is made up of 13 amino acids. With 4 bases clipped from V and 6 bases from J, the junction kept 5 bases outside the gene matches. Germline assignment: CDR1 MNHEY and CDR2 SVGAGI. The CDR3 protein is CASSFQGEAEAFF. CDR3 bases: TGTGCCAGCAGTTTCCAGGGGGAGGCTGAAGCTTTCTTT.

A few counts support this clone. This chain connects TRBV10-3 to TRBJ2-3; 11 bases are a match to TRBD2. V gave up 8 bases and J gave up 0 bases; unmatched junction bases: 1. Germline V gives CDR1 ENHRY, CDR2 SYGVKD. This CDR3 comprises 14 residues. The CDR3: CAIGTSGSTDTQYF. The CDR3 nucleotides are TGTGCCATCGGGACTAGCGGTAGCACAGATACGCAGTATTTT.

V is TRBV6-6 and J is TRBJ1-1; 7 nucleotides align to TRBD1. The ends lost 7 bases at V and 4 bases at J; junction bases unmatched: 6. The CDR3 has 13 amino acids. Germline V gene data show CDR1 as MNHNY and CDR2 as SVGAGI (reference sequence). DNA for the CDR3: TGTGCCAGCAAGTCGACAGGGCTCACTGAAGCTTTCTTT. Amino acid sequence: CASKSTGLTEAFF.

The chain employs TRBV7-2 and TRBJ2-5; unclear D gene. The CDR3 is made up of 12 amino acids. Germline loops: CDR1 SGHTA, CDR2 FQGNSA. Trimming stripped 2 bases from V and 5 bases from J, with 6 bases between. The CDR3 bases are TGTGCCAGCAGCTTACTCGCGGAGACCCAGTACTTC. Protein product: CASSLLAETQYF. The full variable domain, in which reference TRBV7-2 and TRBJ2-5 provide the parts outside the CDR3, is GAGVSQSPSNKVTEKGKDVELRCDPISGHTALYWYRQSLGQGLEFLIYFQGNSAPDKSGLPSDRFSAERTGGSVSTLTIQRTQQEDSAVYLCASSLLAETQYFGPGTRLLVL.

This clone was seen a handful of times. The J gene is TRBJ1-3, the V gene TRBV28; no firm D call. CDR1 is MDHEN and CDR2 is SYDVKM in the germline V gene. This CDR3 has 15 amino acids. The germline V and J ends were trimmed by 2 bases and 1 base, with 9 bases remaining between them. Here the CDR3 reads CASSLRGPSGNTIYF. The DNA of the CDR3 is TGTGCCAGCAGTTTACGAGGTCCATCTGGAAACACCATATATTTT.

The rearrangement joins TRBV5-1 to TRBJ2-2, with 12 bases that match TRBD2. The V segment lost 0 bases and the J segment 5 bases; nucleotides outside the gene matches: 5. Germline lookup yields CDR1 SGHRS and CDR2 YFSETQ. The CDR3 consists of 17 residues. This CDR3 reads CASSLASGRAETGELFF. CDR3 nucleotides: TGCGCCAGCAGCTTGGCTAGCGGGAGGGCGGAAACCGGGGAGCTGTTTTTT.

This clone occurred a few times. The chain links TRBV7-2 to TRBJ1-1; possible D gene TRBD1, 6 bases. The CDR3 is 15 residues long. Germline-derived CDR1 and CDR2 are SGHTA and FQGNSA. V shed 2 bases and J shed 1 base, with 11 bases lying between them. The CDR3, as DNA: TGTGCCAGCAGCTTAACAGGGATAGGGAACACTGAAGCTTTCTTT. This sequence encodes CASSLTGIGNTEAFF.

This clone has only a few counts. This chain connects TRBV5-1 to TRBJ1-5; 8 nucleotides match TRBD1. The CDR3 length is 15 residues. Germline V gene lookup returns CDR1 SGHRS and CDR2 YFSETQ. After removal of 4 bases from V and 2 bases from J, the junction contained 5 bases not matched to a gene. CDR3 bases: TGCGCCAGCAGCGCTGAGGGACAGGGCAATCAGCCCCAGCATTTT. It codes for CASSAEGQGNQPQHF.

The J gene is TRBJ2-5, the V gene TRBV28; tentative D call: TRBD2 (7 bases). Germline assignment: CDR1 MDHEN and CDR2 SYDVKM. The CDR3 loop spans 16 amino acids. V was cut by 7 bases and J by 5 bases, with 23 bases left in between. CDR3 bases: TGTGCCAGCACCGACGTGTTGGGGGGGCCGGGGGAGACCCAGTACTTC. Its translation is CASTDVLGGPGETQYF.

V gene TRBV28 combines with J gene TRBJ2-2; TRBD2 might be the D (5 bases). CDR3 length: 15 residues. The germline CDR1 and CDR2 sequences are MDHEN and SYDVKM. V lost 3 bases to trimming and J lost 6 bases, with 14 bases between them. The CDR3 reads CASSFLGSGSGELFF. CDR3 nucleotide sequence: TGTGCCAGCAGTTTCCTAGGGAGTGGGTCCGGGGAGCTGTTTTTT.

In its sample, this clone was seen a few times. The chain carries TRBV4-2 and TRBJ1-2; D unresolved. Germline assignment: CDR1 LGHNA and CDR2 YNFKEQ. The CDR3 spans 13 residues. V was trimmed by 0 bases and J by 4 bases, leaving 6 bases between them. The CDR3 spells CASSQDEGYGYTF. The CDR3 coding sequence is TGTGCCAGCAGCCAAGACGAGGGCTATGGCTACACCTTC.

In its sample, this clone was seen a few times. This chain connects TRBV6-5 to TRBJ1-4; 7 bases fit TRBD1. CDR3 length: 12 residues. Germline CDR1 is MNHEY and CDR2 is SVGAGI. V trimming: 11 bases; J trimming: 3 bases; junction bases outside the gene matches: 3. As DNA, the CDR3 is TGTGCCTCCGGGACAGCTAATGAAAAACTGTTTTTT. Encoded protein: CASGTANEKLFF.

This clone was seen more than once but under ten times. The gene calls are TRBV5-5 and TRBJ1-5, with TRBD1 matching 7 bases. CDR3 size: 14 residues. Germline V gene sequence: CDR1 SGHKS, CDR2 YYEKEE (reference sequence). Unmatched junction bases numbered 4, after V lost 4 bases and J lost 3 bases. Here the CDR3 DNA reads TGTGCCAGCAGCCAAACAGGGGCCAATCAGCCCCAGCATTTT. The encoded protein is CASSQTGANQPQHF.

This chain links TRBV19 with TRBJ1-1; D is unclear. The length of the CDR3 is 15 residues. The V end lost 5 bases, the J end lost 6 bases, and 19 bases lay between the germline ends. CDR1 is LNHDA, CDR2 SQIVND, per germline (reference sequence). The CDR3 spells CASSPLDGEWAEAFF. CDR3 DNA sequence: TGTGCCAGTAGTCCACTGGACGGGGAATGGGCTGAAGCTTTCTTT.

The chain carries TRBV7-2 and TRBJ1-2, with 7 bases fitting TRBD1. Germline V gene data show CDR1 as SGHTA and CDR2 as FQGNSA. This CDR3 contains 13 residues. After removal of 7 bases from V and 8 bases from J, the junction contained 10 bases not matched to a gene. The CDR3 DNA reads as TGTGCCAGCACCCATGGGACAGCAAAGGGCTACACCTTC. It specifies CASTHGTAKGYTF.

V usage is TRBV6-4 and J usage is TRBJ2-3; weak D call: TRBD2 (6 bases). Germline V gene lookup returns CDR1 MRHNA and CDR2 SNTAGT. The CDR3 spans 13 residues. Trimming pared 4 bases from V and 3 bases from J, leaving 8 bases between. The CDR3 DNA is TGTGCCAGCAGTGGGCGGGAAACAGATACGCAGTATTTT. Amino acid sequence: CASSGRETDTQYF.

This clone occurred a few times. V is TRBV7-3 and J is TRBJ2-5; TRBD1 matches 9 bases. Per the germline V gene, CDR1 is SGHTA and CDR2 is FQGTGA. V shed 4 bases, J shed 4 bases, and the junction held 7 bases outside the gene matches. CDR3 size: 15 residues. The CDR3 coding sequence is TGTGCCAGCAGCTCTGGACAGGGGTTGGGAGAGACCCAGTACTTC. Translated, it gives CASSSGQGLGETQYF.